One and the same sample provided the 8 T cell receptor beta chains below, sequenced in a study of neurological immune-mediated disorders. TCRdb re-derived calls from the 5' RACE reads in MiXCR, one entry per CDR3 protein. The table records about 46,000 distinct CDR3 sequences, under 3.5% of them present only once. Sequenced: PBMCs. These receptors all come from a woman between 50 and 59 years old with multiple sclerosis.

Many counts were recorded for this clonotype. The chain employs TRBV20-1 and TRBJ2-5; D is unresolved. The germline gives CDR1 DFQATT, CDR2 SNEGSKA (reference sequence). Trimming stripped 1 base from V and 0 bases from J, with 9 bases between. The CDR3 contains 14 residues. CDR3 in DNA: TGCAGTGCTAGAGGTGGCAGCTACCAAGAGACCCAGTACTTC. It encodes CSARGGSYQETQYF.

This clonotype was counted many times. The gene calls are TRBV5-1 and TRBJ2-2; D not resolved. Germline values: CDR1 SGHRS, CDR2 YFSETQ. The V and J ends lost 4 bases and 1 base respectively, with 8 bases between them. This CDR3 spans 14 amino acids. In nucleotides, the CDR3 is TGCGCCAGCAGCACGGCGGTGAACACCGGGGAGCTGTTTTTT. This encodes CASSTAVNTGELFF. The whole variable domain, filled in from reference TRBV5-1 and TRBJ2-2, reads KAGVTQTPRYLIKTRGQQVTLSCSPISGHRSVSWYQQTPGQGLQFLFEYFSETQRNKGNFPGRFSGRQFSNSRSEMNVSTLELGDSALYLCASSTAVNTGELFFGEGSRLTVL.

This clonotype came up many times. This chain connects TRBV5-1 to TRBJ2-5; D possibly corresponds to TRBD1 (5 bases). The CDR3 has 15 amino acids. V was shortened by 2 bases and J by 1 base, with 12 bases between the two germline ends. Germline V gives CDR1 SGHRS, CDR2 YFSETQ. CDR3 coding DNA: TGCGCCAGCAGCTTCTTGGGGCCCCCCCAAGAGACCCAGTACTTC. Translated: CASSFLGPPQETQYF.

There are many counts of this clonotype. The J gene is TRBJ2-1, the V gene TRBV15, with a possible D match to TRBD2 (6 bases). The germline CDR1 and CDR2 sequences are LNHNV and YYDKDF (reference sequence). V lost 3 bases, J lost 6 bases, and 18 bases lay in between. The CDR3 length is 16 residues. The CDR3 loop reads CATSSQEAGSGNEQFF. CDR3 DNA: TGTGCCACCAGCAGCCAAGAAGCGGGCTCCGGCAATGAGCAGTTCTTC.

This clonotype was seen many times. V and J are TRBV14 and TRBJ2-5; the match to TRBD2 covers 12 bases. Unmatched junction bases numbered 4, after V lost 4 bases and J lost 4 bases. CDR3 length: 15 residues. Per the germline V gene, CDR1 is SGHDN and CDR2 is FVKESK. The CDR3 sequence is CASSLWTSGVETQYF. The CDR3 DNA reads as TGTGCCAGCAGCCTCTGGACTAGCGGGGTAGAGACCCAGTACTTC.

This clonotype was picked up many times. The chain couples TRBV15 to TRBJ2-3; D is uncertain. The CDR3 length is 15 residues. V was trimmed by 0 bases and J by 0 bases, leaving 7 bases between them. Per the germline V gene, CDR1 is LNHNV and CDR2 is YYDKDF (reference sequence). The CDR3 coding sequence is TGTGCCACCAGCAGAGATCCGCACAGCACAGATACGCAGTATTTT. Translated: CATSRDPHSTDTQYF.

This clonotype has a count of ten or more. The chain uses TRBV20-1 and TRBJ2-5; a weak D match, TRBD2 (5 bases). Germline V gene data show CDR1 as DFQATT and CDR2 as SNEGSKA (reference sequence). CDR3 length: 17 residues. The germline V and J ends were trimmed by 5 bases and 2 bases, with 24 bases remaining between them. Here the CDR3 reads CSAPNQRAAARQETQYF. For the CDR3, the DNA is TGCAGTGCTCCCAACCAACGAGCGGCGGCTAGACAAGAGACCCAGTACTTC.

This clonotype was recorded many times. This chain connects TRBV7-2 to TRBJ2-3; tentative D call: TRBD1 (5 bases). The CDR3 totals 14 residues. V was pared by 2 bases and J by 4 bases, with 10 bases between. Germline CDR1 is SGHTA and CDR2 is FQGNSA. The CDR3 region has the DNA TGTGCCAGCAGCTTAAGTAGGGGTGCAGATACGCAGTATTTT. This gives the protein CASSLSRGADTQYF.